Following are 13 T cell receptor beta chains from one sample sequenced in a study of blood T cell repertoires in COVID-19. Assay: immunoSEQ multiplex PCR; the TCRdb copy retains only in-frame clones and omits some. Of hundreds of thousands of clones in the sample, around 92% are singletons; the top ten hold 4%. Specimen: PBMCs or T cells enriched from blood (not recorded which). The receptors were gathered from a woman in her thirties with acute COVID-19.

The chain couples TRBV7-2 to TRBJ2-5; no clear D gene. This CDR3 is built from 13 residues. Germline V gene sequence: CDR1 SGHTA, CDR2 FQGNSA. Trimming left V 8 bases short and J 3 bases short, with 13 bases between. For the CDR3, the DNA is TGTGCCAGCGAAAGAGATGGAGAAGAGACCCAGTACTTC. It is translated as CASERDGEETQYF. Drawing the rest from reference TRBV7-2 and TRBJ2-5, the complete variable domain is GAGVSQSPSNKVTEKGKDVELRCDPISGHTALYWYRQSLGQGLEFLIYFQGNSAPDKSGLPSDRFSAERTGGSVSTLTIQRTQQEDSAVYLCASERDGEETQYFGPGTRLLVL.

This chain joins TRBV29-1 and TRBJ1-2; D may be TRBD1 (5 bases). Germline values: CDR1 SQVTM, CDR2 ANQGSEA. V was pared by 4 bases and J by 7 bases, with 16 bases between. The CDR3 contains 13 residues. CDR3 DNA: TGCAGCGTTGCACTCGGGGGGAATTCTGGCTACACCTTC. As protein: CSVALGGNSGYTF.

This clone was recorded once. This chain links TRBV3-1 (or the pseudogene TRBV3-2) with TRBJ1-5; TRBD1 aligns across 12 bases. Germline trimming cut 5 bases from V and 3 bases from J; bases unmatched to any gene: 5. The CDR3 contains 16 residues. Germline values: CDR1 LGHDT, CDR2 YNNKEL (reference sequence). Here the CDR3 DNA reads TGTGCCAGCAGCATGGGGACAGGGGGCTTCAATCAGCCCCAGCATTTT. The encoded protein is CASSMGTGGFNQPQHF.

The J gene is TRBJ2-1, the V gene TRBV6-5; D might be TRBD2 (6 bases). The CDR3 loop spans 16 amino acids. Trimming pared 0 bases from V and 6 bases from J, leaving 15 bases between. CDR1 is MNHEY and CDR2 is SVGAGI in the germline V gene. The CDR3 region has the DNA TGTGCCAGCAGTTACTCTTCAGGCTCGCGGGGCAATGAGCAGTTCTTC. It translates to CASSYSSGSRGNEQFF.

The CDR3 bases are TGCGCCAGCAGTACAGGGGACTCTGGAAACACCATATATTTT. Residues: CASSTGDSGNTIYF. V usage is TRBV10-2 and J usage is TRBJ1-3; TRBD1 agrees at 7 bases. Germline V gene lookup returns CDR1 WSHSY and CDR2 SAAADI. With 5 bases clipped from V and 0 bases from J, the junction kept 1 base outside the gene matches. This CDR3 comprises 14 residues.

The gene calls are TRBV10-3 and TRBJ2-7, with 7 nucleotides matching TRBD1. V was pared by 4 bases and J by 2 bases, with 5 bases of the junction left unmatched. Per the germline V gene, CDR1 is ENHRY and CDR2 is SYGVKD. The CDR3 runs to 14 residues. The CDR3 is CAISARGPAYEQYF. The CDR3 DNA sequence: TGTGCCATCAGTGCAAGGGGGCCCGCCTACGAGCAGTACTTC.

The gene calls are TRBV6-2 or TRBV6-3 and TRBJ2-7; tentative D call: TRBD2 (6 bases). Germline values: CDR1 MNHEY, CDR2 SVGEGT. The V end lost 0 bases, the J end lost 0 bases, and 9 bases lay between the germline ends. This CDR3 has 15 amino acids. CDR3 sequence (DNA): TGTGCCAGCAGTTACTCGGCGGGGCCCTCCTACGAGCAGTACTTC. Its translation is CASSYSAGPSYEQYF.

The rearrangement links TRBV9 to TRBJ2-3; the match to TRBD2 covers 11 bases. J was trimmed by 5 bases and V by 4 bases; bases with no gene match: 3. The CDR3 is 14 residues long. CDR1 SGDLS and CDR2 YYNGEE come from the germline V gene. The CDR3 reads CASSLGTSGDTQYF. CDR3 nucleotide sequence: TGTGCCAGCAGCCTAGGGACTAGCGGAGATACGCAGTATTTT.

The gene calls are TRBV9 and TRBJ1-1, with a tentative D call TRBD1 (6 bases). V was cut by 4 bases and J by 3 bases, with 16 bases left in between. CDR3 length: 15 residues. Germline CDR1 reads SGDLS; CDR2 reads YYNGEE. The CDR3 sequence: CASSTRTGRDTEAFF. The CDR3 DNA reads TGTGCCAGCAGCACACGAACAGGGCGGGACACTGAAGCTTTCTTT.

V usage is TRBV19 and J usage is TRBJ2-2; 12 bases match TRBD1. V trimming: 9 bases; J trimming: 4 bases; junction bases outside the gene matches: 18. From germline, CDR1 is LNHDA and CDR2 SQIVND (reference sequence). The CDR3 covers 19 residues. CDR3 DNA: TGTGCCAGCGGAACCTCCGGGACAGGGGGCCTCTTGGGCACCGGGGAGCTGTTTTTT. As protein: CASGTSGTGGLLGTGELFF.

The chain couples TRBV27 to TRBJ2-7; 9 bases are a match to TRBD1. J was trimmed by 0 bases and V by 6 bases; bases with no gene match: 6. CDR1 is MNHEY and CDR2 is SMNVEV in the germline V gene (reference sequence). The CDR3 consists of 15 residues. CDR3 nucleotides: TGTGCCAGCAGCCTTGGGACAGGGATCTCCTACGAGCAGTACTTC. It translates to CASSLGTGISYEQYF.

The chain recombines TRBV7-9 with TRBJ2-1, with D possibly matching TRBD2 (6 bases). The V gene's germline CDR1 is SEHNR and CDR2 FQNEAQ (reference sequence). Deletions cut 5 bases from V and 6 bases from J, with 20 bases between. The CDR3 is made up of 16 amino acids. CDR3 amino acids: CASSPNPGEGLNEQFF. For the CDR3, the DNA is TGTGCCAGCAGCCCAAATCCGGGAGAAGGGCTCAATGAGCAGTTCTTC.

The chain links TRBV20-1 to TRBJ2-7; 7 bases match TRBD1. The CDR3 is made up of 11 amino acids. The V segment lost 5 bases and the J segment 2 bases; nucleotides outside the gene matches: 0. The germline gives CDR1 DFQATT, CDR2 SNEGSKA (reference sequence). CDR3 sequence reads: CSADRAYEQYF. The CDR3 DNA reads TGCAGTGCTGACAGGGCCTACGAGCAGTACTTC.